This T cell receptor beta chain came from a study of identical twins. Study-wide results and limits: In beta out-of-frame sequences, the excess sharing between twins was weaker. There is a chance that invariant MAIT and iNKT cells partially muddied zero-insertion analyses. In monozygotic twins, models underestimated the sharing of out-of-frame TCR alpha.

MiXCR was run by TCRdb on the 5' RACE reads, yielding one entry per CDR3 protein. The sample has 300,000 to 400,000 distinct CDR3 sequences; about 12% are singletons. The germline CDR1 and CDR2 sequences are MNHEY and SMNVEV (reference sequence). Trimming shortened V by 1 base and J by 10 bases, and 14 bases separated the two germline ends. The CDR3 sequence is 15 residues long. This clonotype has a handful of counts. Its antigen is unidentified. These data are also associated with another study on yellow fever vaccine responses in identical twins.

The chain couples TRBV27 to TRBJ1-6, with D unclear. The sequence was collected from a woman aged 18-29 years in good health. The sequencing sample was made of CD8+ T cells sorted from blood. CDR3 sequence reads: CASSLYADSRSPLHF. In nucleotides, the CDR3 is TGTGCCAGCAGTTTATACGCGGATAGTAGATCACCCCTCCACTTT.